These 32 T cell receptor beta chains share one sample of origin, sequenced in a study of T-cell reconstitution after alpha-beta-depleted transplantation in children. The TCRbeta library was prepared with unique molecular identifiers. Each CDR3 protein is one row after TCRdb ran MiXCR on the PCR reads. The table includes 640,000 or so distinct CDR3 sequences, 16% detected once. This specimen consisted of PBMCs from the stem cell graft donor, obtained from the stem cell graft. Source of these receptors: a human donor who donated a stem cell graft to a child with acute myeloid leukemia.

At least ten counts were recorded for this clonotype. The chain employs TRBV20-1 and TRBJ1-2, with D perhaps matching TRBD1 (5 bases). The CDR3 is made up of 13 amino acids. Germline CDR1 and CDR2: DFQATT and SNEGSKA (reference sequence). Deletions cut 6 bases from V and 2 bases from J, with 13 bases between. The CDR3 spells CSATGGVNYGYTF. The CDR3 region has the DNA TGCAGTGCGACCGGGGGAGTAAACTATGGCTACACCTTC.

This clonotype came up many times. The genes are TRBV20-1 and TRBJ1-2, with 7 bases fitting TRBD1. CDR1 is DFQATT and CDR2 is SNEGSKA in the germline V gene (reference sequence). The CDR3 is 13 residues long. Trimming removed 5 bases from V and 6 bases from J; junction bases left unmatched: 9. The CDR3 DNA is TGCAGTGCTCACCCGGCCAGGGGGGATGGCTACACCTTC. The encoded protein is CSAHPARGDGYTF.

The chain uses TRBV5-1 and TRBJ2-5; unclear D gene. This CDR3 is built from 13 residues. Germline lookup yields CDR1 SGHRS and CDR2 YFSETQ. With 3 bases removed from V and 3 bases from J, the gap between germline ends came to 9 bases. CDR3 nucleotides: TGCGCCAGCAGCTCCGTGACCGAAGAGACCCAGTACTTC. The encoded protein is CASSSVTEETQYF.

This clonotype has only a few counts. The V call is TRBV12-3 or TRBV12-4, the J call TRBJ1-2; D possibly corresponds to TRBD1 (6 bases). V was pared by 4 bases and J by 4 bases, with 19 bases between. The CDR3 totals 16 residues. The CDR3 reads CASSSSKTGRGYGYTF. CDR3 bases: TGTGCCAGCAGTTCCAGCAAAACAGGGAGAGGCTATGGCTACACCTTC.

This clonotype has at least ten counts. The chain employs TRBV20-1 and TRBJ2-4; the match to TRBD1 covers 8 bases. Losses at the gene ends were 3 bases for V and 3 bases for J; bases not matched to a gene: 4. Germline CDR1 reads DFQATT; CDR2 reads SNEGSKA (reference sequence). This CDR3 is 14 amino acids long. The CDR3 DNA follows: TGCAGTGCTAGGGACAGGGATGTCAAAAACATTCAGTACTTC. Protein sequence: CSARDRDVKNIQYF.

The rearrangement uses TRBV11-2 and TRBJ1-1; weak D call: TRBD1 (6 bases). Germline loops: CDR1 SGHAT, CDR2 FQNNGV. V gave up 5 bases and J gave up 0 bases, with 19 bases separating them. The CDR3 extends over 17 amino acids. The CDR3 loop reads CASSVLFWGAMNTEAFF. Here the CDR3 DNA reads TGTGCCAGCAGCGTGTTGTTTTGGGGGGCCATGAACACTGAAGCTTTCTTT.

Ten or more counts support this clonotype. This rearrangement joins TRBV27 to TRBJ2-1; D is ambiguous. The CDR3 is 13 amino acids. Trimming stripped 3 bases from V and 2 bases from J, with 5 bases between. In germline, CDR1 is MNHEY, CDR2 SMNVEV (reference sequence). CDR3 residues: CASSFRTYNEQFF. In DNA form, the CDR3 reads TGTGCCAGCAGTTTTCGTACCTACAATGAGCAGTTCTTC.

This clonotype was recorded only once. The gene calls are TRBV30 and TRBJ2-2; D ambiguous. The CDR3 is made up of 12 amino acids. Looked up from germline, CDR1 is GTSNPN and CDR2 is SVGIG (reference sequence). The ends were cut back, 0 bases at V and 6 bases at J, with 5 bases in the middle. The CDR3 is CAWSVPAGELFF. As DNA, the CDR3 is TGTGCCTGGAGTGTACCGGCCGGGGAGCTGTTTTTT.

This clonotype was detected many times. CDR3 coding DNA: TGCAGCGTTGGACAGGGGTCAGATACGCAGTATTTT. Its translation is CSVGQGSDTQYF. V and J are TRBV29-1 and TRBJ2-3; TRBD1 matches 8 bases. Germline V gene sequence: CDR1 SQVTM, CDR2 ANQGSEA. The CDR3 consists of 12 residues. V shed 4 bases and J 4 bases; nucleotides not matched to a gene: 1.

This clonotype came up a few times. Here the CDR3 DNA reads TGTGCCAGCAGCTTAACCTCGGGAGGGATCACTGAAGCTTTCTTT. This encodes CASSLTSGGITEAFF. The V call is TRBV7-2, the J call TRBJ1-1; no reliable D call. The germline V and J ends were trimmed by 2 bases and 4 bases, with 14 bases remaining between them. The CDR3 length is 15 residues. The V gene's germline CDR1 is SGHTA and CDR2 FQGNSA.

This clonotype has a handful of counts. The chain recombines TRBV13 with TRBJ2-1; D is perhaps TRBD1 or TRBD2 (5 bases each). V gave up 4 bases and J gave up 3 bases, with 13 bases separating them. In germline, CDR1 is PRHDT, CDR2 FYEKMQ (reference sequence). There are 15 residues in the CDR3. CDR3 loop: CASSSLGTGYNEQFF. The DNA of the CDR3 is TGTGCCAGCAGCTCCCTCGGGACGGGCTACAATGAGCAGTTCTTC.

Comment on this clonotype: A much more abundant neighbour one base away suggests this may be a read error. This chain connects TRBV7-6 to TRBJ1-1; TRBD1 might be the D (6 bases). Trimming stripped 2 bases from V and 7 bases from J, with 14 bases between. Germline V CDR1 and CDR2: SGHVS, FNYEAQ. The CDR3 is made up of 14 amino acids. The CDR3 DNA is TGTGCCAGCAGCTTAAAGTGGGTGACAGGTGAAGCTTTCTTT. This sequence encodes CASSLKWVTGEAFF.

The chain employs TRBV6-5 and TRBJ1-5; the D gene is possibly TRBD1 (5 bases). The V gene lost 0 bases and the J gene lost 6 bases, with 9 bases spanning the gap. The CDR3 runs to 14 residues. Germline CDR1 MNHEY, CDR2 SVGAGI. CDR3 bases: TGTGCCAGCAGTTACTCGGGACGGAGTCAGCCCCAGCATTTT. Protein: CASSYSGRSQPQHF.

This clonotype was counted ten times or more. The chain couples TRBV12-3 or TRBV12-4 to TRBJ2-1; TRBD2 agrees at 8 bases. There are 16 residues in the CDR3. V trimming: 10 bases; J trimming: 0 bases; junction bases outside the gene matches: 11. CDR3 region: CATRGGPLPSYNEQFF. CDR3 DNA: TGTGCCACACGCGGGGGGCCTCTTCCCTCCTACAATGAGCAGTTCTTC.

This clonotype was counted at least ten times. CDR3 nucleotides: TGCAGTGCTTGGACTAGCGGGGAAGAGACCCAGTACTTC. Translating gives CSAWTSGEETQYF. The gene calls are TRBV20-1 and TRBJ2-5; 12 positions agree with TRBD2. The ends lost 5 bases at V and 3 bases at J; junction bases unmatched: 1. Germline V gene lookup returns CDR1 DFQATT and CDR2 SNEGSKA (reference sequence). This CDR3 spans 13 amino acids.

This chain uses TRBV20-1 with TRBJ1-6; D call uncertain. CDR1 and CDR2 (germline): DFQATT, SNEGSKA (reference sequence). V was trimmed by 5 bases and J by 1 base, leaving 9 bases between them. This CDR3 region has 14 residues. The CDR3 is CSAPEGSYNSPLHF. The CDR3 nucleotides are TGCAGTGCTCCTGAGGGATCCTATAATTCACCCCTCCACTTT.

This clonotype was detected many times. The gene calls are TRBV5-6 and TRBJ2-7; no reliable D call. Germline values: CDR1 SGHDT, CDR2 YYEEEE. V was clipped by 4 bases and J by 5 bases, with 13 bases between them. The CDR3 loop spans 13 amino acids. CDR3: CASSLDRDHEQYF. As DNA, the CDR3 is TGTGCCAGCAGCCTGGACCGTGACCACGAGCAGTACTTC.

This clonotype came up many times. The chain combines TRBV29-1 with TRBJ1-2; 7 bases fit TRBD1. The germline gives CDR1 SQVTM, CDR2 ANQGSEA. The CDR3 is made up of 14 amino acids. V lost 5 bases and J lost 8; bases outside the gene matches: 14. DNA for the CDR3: TGCAGCGTTTTACCCGGGACAGTTAATCAAGGCTACACCTTC. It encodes CSVLPGTVNQGYTF. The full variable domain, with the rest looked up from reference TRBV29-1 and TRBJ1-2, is SAVISQKPSRDICQRGTSLTIQCQVDSQVTMMFWYRQQPGQSLTLIATANQGSEATYESGFVIDKFPISRPNLTFSTLTVSNMSPEDSSIYLCSVLPGTVNQGYTFGSGTRLTVV.

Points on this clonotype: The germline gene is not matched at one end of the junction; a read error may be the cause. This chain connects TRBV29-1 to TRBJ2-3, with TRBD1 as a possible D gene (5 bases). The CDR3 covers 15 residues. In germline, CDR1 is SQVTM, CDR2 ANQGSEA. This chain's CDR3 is CSVEAGDSYTDKQYF. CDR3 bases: TGCAGCGTTGAAGCCGGAGACAGTTACACAGATAAGCAGTATTTT.

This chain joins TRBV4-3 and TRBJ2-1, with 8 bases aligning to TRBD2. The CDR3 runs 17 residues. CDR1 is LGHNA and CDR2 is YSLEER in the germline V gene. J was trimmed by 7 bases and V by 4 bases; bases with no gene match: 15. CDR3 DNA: TGCGCCAGCAGCCCCTCAAAGGCGGGGGGCCTTCCGAATGAGCAGTTCTTC. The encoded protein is CASSPSKAGGLPNEQFF.

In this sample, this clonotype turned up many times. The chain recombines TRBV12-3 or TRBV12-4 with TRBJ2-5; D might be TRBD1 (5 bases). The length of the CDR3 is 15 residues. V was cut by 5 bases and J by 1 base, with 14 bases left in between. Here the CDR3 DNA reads TGTGCCAGCAGTCTCGACAGATATTCCCAAGAGACCCAGTACTTC. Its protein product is CASSLDRYSQETQYF.

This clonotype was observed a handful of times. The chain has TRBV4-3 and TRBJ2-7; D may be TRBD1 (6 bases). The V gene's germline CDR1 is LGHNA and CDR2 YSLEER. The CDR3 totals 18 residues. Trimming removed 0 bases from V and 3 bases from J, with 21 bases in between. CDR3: CASSQDLGGSVDRYEQYF. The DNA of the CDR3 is TGCGCCAGCAGCCAAGATCTAGGGGGTTCGGTAGACCGCTACGAGCAGTACTTC.

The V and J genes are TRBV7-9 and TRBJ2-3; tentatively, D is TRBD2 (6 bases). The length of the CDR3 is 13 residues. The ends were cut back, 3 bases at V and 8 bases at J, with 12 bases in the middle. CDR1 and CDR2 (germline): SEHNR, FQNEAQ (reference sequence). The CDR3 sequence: CASSFGGQATQYF. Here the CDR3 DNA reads TGTGCCAGCAGCTTCGGAGGGCAGGCTACGCAGTATTTT.

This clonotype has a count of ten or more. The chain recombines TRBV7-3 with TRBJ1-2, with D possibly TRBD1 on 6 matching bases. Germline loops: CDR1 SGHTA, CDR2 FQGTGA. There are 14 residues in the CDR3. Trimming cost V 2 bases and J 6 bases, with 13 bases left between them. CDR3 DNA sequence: TGTGCCAGCAGCTTAGCACAGGGCCCAGATGGCTACACCTTC. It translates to CASSLAQGPDGYTF.

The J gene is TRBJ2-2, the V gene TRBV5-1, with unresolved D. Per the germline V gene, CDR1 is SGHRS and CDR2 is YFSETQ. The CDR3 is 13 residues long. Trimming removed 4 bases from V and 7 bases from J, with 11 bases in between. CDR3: CASSLGPNGELFF. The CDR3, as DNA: TGCGCCAGCAGCCTCGGACCCAACGGGGAGCTGTTTTTT.

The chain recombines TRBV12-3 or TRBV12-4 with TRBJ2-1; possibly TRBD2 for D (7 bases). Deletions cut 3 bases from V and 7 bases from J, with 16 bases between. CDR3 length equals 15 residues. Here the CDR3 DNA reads TGTGCCAGCAGTTTTATGGGGGGGGGCCGAAATGAGCAGTTCTTC. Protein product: CASSFMGGGRNEQFF.

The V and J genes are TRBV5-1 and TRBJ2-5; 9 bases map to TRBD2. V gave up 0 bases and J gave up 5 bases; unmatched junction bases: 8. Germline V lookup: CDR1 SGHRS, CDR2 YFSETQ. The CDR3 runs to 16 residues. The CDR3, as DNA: TGCGCCAGCAGCTTGGGCTGGCGGGGGGGCCAGGAGACCCAGTACTTC. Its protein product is CASSLGWRGGQETQYF. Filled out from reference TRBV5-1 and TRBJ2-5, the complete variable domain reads KAGVTQTPRYLIKTRGQQVTLSCSPISGHRSVSWYQQTPGQGLQFLFEYFSETQRNKGNFPGRFSGRQFSNSRSEMNVSTLELGDSALYLCASSLGWRGGQETQYFGPGTRLLVL.

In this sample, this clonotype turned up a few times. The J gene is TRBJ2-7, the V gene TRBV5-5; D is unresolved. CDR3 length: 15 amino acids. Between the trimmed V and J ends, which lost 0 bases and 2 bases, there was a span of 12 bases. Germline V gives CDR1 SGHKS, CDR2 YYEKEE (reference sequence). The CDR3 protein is CASSLDSLETYEQYV. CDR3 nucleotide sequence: TGTGCCAGCAGCTTGGACTCCTTGGAAACCTACGAGCAGTACGTC.

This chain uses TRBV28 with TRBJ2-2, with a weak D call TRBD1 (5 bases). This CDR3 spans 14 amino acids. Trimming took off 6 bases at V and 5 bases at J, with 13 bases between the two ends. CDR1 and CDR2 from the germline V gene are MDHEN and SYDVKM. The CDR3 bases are TGTGCCAGCAGGGGCCAGGGCAGGACCGGGGAGCTGTTTTTT. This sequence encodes CASRGQGRTGELFF. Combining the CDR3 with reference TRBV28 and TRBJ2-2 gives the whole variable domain DVKVTQSSRYLVKRTGEKVFLECVQDMDHENMFWYRQDPGLGLRLIYFSYDVKMKEKGDIPEGYSVSREKKERFSLILESASTNQTSMYLCASRGQGRTGELFFGEGSRLTVL.

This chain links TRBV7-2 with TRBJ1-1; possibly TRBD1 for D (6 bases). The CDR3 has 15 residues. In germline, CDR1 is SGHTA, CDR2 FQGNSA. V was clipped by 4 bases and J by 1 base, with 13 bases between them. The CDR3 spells CASSSLGGQNTEAFF. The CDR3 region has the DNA TGTGCCAGCAGCTCTTTGGGGGGGCAGAACACTGAAGCTTTCTTT.

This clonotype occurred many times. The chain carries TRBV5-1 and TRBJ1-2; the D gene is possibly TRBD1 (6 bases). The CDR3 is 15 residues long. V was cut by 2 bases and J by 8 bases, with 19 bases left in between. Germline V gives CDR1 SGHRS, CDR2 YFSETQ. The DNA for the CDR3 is TGCGCCAGCAGCTTTAACCGGGACACGACGGGGGGCTACACCTTC. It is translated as CASSFNRDTTGGYTF.

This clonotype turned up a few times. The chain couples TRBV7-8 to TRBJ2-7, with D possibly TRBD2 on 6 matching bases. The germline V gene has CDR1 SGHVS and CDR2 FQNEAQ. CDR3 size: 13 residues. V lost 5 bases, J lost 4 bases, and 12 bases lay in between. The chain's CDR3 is CASSHGGRYEQYF. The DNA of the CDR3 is TGTGCCAGCAGCCACGGGGGTAGATACGAGCAGTACTTC. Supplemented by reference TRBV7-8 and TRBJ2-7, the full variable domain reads GAGVSQSPRYKVAKRGQDVALRCDPISGHVSLFWYQQALGQGPEFLTYFQNEAQLDKSGLPSDRFFAERPEGSVSTLKIQRTQQEDSAVYLCASSHGGRYEQYFGPGTRLTVT.